The next 27 T cell receptor beta chains were all read from a single sample in a study of long-term antiretroviral therapy in people with HIV. Researchers ran immunoSEQ v3.0 at survey level. Generated by immunoSEQ multiplex PCR, the TCRdb table keeps only in-frame clones and is missing some. Of about 25,000 clones listed, approximately 82% are singletons. Sequencing used unsorted PBMCs, obtained 3 years after starting antiretroviral therapy. The source of these receptors is a man aged 18 to 30 with HIV.

This clone was counted between two and nine times. This chain links TRBV5-5 with TRBJ1-2; D might be TRBD1 (5 bases). This CDR3 region has 14 residues. V was clipped by 4 bases and J by 3 bases, with 13 bases between them. The germline V gene encodes CDR1 SGHKS and CDR2 YYEKEE (reference sequence). The CDR3: CASSPTGTHYGYTF. The CDR3 nucleotides are TGTGCCAGCAGCCCGACCGGGACGCACTATGGCTACACCTTC. The full variable domain, completed using reference TRBV5-5 and TRBJ1-2, is DAGVTQSPTHLIKTRGQQVTLRCSPISGHKSVSWYQQVLGQGPQFIFQYYEKEERGRGNFPDRFSARQFPNYSSELNVNALLLGDSALYLCASSPTGTHYGYTFGSGTRLTVV.

This chain joins TRBV5-1 and TRBJ2-2; a possible D gene is TRBD2 (6 bases). Trimming took off 4 bases at V and 0 bases at J, with 19 bases between the two ends. CDR3 length: 18 amino acids. Germline V CDR1 and CDR2: SGHRS, YFSETQ. The CDR3 DNA is TGCGCCAGCAGCCGTTCCGGGACTTCTCGCACGAACACCGGGGAGCTGTTTTTT. It translates to CASSRSGTSRTNTGELFF.

The V and J genes are TRBV19 and TRBJ2-3; D is unclear. Germline values: CDR1 LNHDA, CDR2 SQIVND (reference sequence). V dropped 7 bases and J dropped 2 bases, with 10 bases sitting between them. The CDR3 has 13 amino acids. CDR3 in amino acids: CASMKDYTDTQYF. The CDR3 DNA sequence: TGTGCCAGTATGAAAGATTACACAGATACGCAGTATTTT.

V gene TRBV30 combines with J gene TRBJ1-6; TRBD1 is a possible D gene (5 bases). CDR3 length: 12 amino acids. Germline V lookup: CDR1 GTSNPN, CDR2 SVGIG (reference sequence). Trimming removed 5 bases from V and 7 bases from J, with 9 bases in between. CDR3 DNA sequence: TGTGCCTGGCAGGGCATGAATTCACCCCTCCACTTT. As protein: CAWQGMNSPLHF.

V is TRBV10-1 and J is TRBJ2-5, with 7 bases aligning to TRBD2. The junction had 3 bases not matched to a gene; V was cut back by 5 bases and J by 3 bases. Germline lookup yields CDR1 WNHNN and CDR2 SYGVQD (reference sequence). This CDR3 contains 13 residues. The CDR3 here is CASSIGGKETQYF. The CDR3 DNA sequence: TGCGCCAGCAGTATCGGGGGGAAAGAGACCCAGTACTTC.

The genes are TRBV9 and TRBJ2-1; 9 bases match TRBD2. CDR3 length: 15 amino acids. Per the germline V gene, CDR1 is SGDLS and CDR2 is YYNGEE. Unmatched junction bases numbered 5, after V lost 1 base and J lost 6 bases. The CDR3 is CASSVLLAGFNEQFF. In nucleotides, the CDR3 is TGTGCCAGCAGCGTATTACTAGCGGGTTTCAATGAGCAGTTCTTC.

V and J are TRBV13 and TRBJ1-6; D is possibly TRBD1 (5 bases). Germline CDR1 and CDR2: PRHDT and FYEKMQ (reference sequence). Trimming took off 4 bases at V and 6 bases at J, with 13 bases between the two ends. The CDR3 has 15 amino acids. CDR3 coding DNA: TGTGCCAGCAGCTCAGAGGGGCCAAGTAATTCACCCCTCCACTTT. Translating it yields CASSSEGPSNSPLHF.

The chain has TRBV5-1 and TRBJ2-5; D tentatively reads TRBD1 or TRBD2 (5 bases each). CDR3 size: 16 residues. The V gene lost 2 bases and the J gene lost 5 bases, with 19 bases spanning the gap. Germline V lookup: CDR1 SGHRS, CDR2 YFSETQ. The CDR3 DNA reads TGCGCCAGCAGCTTTCCCGGGGCTAGGCCGGTGGAGACCCAGTACTTC. Protein sequence: CASSFPGARPVETQYF.

The V gene is TRBV29-1, the J gene TRBJ2-7; perhaps D is TRBD1 or TRBD2 (5 bases each). This CDR3 contains 13 residues. Germline lookup yields CDR1 SQVTM and CDR2 ANQGSEA. Trimming removed 4 bases at V and 5 bases at J, with 15 bases between. This CDR3 reads CSVARGEVHEQYF. DNA for the CDR3: TGCAGCGTTGCGAGGGGTGAGGTCCACGAGCAGTACTTC.

V and J are TRBV7-9 and TRBJ1-5, with D possibly TRBD1 on 6 matching bases. The CDR3 has 13 amino acids. Germline loops: CDR1 SEHNR, CDR2 FQNEAQ (reference sequence). V dropped 3 bases and J dropped 4 bases, with 7 bases sitting between them. DNA of the CDR3: TGTGCCAGCAGCTTTACAGGGAATCAGCCCCAGCATTTT. This sequence encodes CASSFTGNQPQHF.

J is TRBJ2-3 and V is TRBV6-1; D tentatively reads TRBD1 or TRBD2 (5 bases each). The germline V and J ends were trimmed by 6 bases and 0 bases, with 13 bases remaining between them. In germline, CDR1 is MNHNS, CDR2 SASEGT. The CDR3 extends over 15 amino acids. The CDR3: CASSTGTGSTDTQYF. The CDR3 DNA is TGTGCCAGCAGCACCGGGACCGGCAGCACAGATACGCAGTATTTT.

Only a few counts were recorded for this clone. CDR3 region: CSVEGGQSYEQYF. The CDR3 DNA reads TGCAGCGTTGAAGGTGGACAGTCCTACGAGCAGTACTTC. The rearrangement joins TRBV29-1 to TRBJ2-7, with D maybe TRBD1 (6 bases). Per the germline V gene, CDR1 is SQVTM and CDR2 is ANQGSEA. Trimming cost V 1 base and J 1 base, with 8 bases left between them. This CDR3 is built from 13 residues.

This sequence joins TRBV29-1 and TRBJ1-1; D perhaps matches TRBD1 (6 bases). CDR1 SQVTM and CDR2 ANQGSEA come from the germline V gene. The CDR3 runs to 12 residues. Between the trimmed V and J ends, which lost 7 bases and 3 bases, there was a span of 12 bases. The CDR3 reads CSESKGDTEAFF. As DNA, the CDR3 is TGCAGCGAATCAAAGGGGGACACTGAAGCTTTCTTT. Combining the CDR3 with reference TRBV29-1 and TRBJ1-1 gives the whole variable domain SAVISQKPSRDICQRGTSLTIQCQVDSQVTMMFWYRQQPGQSLTLIATANQGSEATYESGFVIDKFPISRPNLTFSTLTVSNMSPEDSSIYLCSESKGDTEAFFGQGTRLTVV.

On this clone: The same CDR3 arises from other DNA sequences in this sample as well. The chain joins TRBV25-1 to TRBJ2-7; no reliable D call. The CDR3 has 11 amino acids. Trimming cost V 3 bases and J 7 bases, with 7 bases left between them. Germline V gene data show CDR1 as MGHDK and CDR2 as SYGVNS. CDR3 region: CASSEGYEQYF. Here the CDR3 DNA reads TGTGCCAGCAGTGAGGGCTATGAGCAGTACTTC.

This chain connects TRBV10-3 to TRBJ2-2; 8 positions agree with TRBD2. CDR1 and CDR2 (germline): ENHRY, SYGVKD. The junction had 6 bases not matched to a gene; V was cut back by 6 bases and J by 3 bases. The CDR3 loop spans 15 amino acids. The CDR3: CAISGGVGDTGELFF. In DNA, the CDR3 is TGTGCCATCAGCGGGGGGGTCGGGGACACCGGGGAGCTGTTTTTT.

J is TRBJ2-7 and V is TRBV28; 9 nucleotides align to TRBD1. The trim removed 9 bases at V and 1 base at J, leaving 7 bases unmatched. The CDR3 consists of 14 residues. The germline V gene has CDR1 MDHEN and CDR2 SYDVKM. CDR3 bases: TGTGCCAGTACCCCCGGGACAGGGTCCTACGAGCAGTACTTC. It codes for CASTPGTGSYEQYF.

This clone was recorded a few times. The chain uses TRBV6-4 and TRBJ1-1, with TRBD1 as a possible D gene (5 bases). CDR1 and CDR2 from the germline V gene are MRHNA and SNTAGT. The CDR3 totals 14 residues. V gave up 6 bases and J gave up 0 bases, with 11 bases separating them. This CDR3 is CASRATAMNTEAFF. The CDR3 region has the DNA TGTGCCAGCAGGGCGACAGCCATGAACACTGAAGCTTTCTTT.

This rearrangement joins TRBV19 to TRBJ1-1, with D unresolved. From germline, CDR1 is LNHDA and CDR2 SQIVND (reference sequence). The CDR3 has 12 amino acids. The V gene lost 4 bases and the J gene lost 1 base, with 4 bases spanning the gap. In DNA form, the CDR3 reads TGTGCCAGTAGTAAAGGGAACACTGAAGCTTTCTTT. It is translated as CASSKGNTEAFF.

The chain recombines TRBV18 with TRBJ1-6; the D gene is possibly TRBD1 (6 bases). There are 14 residues in the CDR3. V lost 2 bases and J 9 bases, leaving 11 bases between the germline ends. Germline CDR1 reads KGHSH; CDR2 reads LQKENI. The CDR3 nucleotides are TGTGCCAGCTCACCAACAGGGAGGGGTTCACCCCTCCACTTT. Translation: CASSPTGRGSPLHF.

The table lists this clone with a count of one. The chain uses TRBV28 and TRBJ2-5; the D gene could be TRBD1 or TRBD2 (5 bases each). V was clipped by 5 bases and J by 5 bases, with 18 bases between them. Germline-derived CDR1 and CDR2 are MDHEN and SYDVKM. This CDR3 comprises 15 residues. The CDR3 sequence: CASSPGAARDETQYF. CDR3 DNA sequence: TGTGCCAGCAGTCCCGGGGCGGCTAGGGATGAGACCCAGTACTTC. The whole variable domain, remainder taken from reference TRBV28 and TRBJ2-5, is DVKVTQSSRYLVKRTGEKVFLECVQDMDHENMFWYRQDPGLGLRLIYFSYDVKMKEKGDIPEGYSVSREKKERFSLILESASTNQTSMYLCASSPGAARDETQYFGPGTRLLVL.

This CDR3 reads CASSKTAPRGINQPQHF. CDR3 nucleotides: TGTGCCAGCAGCAAAACGGCCCCTCGAGGGATAAATCAGCCCCAGCATTTT. The chain recombines TRBV21-1 with TRBJ1-5. TRBV21-1 is listed as a pseudogene. The CDR3 spans 17 residues.

The genes are TRBV5-4 and TRBJ2-7, with 8 bases fitting TRBD1. Looked up from germline, CDR1 is SGHNT and CDR2 is YYREEE (reference sequence). This CDR3 contains 15 residues. With V trimmed by 4 bases and J by 0 bases, 6 bases remained unmatched. DNA for the CDR3: TGTGCCAGCAGCCGGGGACAGGCAAACTCCTACGAGCAGTACTTC. Protein sequence: CASSRGQANSYEQYF.

The chain recombines TRBV7-9 with TRBJ2-3; 8 nucleotides align to TRBD2. Germline loops: CDR1 SEHNR, CDR2 FQNEAQ (reference sequence). V lost 2 bases and J lost 1; bases outside the gene matches: 11. The CDR3 is made up of 18 amino acids. The CDR3 reads CASSLTYGGGTGTDTQYF. The CDR3 nucleotides are TGTGCCAGCAGCTTAACATACGGGGGGGGGACGGGCACAGATACGCAGTATTTT.

This clone was found a few times. The chain recombines TRBV2 with TRBJ1-2, with a weak D call TRBD1 (5 bases). Germline CDR1 and CDR2: SNHLY and FYNNEI. Trimming stripped 9 bases from V and 4 bases from J, with 18 bases between. The CDR3 is made up of 14 amino acids. Written as DNA, the CDR3 is TGTGCCAGACCCCGGGACGCCCTGGGCTATGGCTACACCTTC. Its translation is CARPRDALGYGYTF.

The chain carries TRBV5-1 and TRBJ2-5, with D possibly called TRBD1 or TRBD2 (5 bases each). Trimming removed 3 bases at V and 5 bases at J, with 11 bases between. Germline V CDR1 and CDR2: SGHRS, YFSETQ. This CDR3 region has 13 residues. Here the CDR3 reads CASSYGTGETQYF. The CDR3 DNA reads as TGCGCCAGCAGCTACGGGACCGGGGAGACCCAGTACTTC.

The chain is built from TRBV6-1 and TRBJ1-1; D gene uncertain. The CDR3 sequence is 14 residues long. The germline V gene has CDR1 MNHNS and CDR2 SASEGT. V gave up 1 base and J gave up 2 bases, with 8 bases separating them. CDR3 sequence reads: CASSEEAANTEAFF. In DNA, the CDR3 is TGTGCCAGCAGTGAAGAAGCAGCTAACACTGAAGCTTTCTTT.

V gene TRBV9 combines with J gene TRBJ2-3, with D perhaps TRBD1 or TRBD2 (6 bases each). Trimming stripped 5 bases from V and 4 bases from J, with 8 bases between. There are 12 residues in the CDR3. CDR1 is SGDLS and CDR2 is YYNGEE in the germline V gene. The CDR3 is CASRGGPDTQYF. For the CDR3, the DNA is TGTGCCAGCAGGGGGGGCCCAGATACGCAGTATTTT.